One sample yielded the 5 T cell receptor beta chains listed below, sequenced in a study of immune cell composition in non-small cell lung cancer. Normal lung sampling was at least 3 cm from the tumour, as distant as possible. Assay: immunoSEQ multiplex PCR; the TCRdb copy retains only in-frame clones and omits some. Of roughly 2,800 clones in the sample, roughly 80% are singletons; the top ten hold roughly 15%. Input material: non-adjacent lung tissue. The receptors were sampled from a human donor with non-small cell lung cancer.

CDR3 in amino acids: CASRASRAEQYF. DNA of the CDR3: TGTGCCAGCAGAGCGAGCAGGGCTGAGCAGTACTTC. The V gene is TRBV7-9, the J gene TRBJ2-7; D perhaps matches TRBD1 (5 bases). Germline V gene sequence: CDR1 SEHNR, CDR2 FQNEAQ (reference sequence). Trimming left V 6 bases short and J 7 bases short, with 13 bases between. CDR3 length equals 12 residues.

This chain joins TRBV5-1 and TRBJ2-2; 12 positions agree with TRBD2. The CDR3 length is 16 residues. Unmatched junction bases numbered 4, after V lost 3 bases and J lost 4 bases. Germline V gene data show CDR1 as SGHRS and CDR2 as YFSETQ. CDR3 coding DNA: TGCGCCAGCAGCTCCCTAGCGGGGGGGGTCACCGGGGAGCTGTTTTTT. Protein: CASSSLAGGVTGELFF.

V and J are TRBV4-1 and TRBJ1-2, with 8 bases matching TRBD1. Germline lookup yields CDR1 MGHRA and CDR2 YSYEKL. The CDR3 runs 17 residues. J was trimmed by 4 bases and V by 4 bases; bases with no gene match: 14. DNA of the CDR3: TGCGCCAGCAGCCCCCCCCGCGACAGGGGCCCTACCTATGGCTACACCTTC. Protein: CASSPPRDRGPTYGYTF.

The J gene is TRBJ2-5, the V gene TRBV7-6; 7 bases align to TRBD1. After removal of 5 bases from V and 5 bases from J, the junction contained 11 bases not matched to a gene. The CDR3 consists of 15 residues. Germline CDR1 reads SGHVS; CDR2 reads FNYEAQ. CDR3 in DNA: TGTGCCAGCAGCGAAGGACAGGCGTTGTGGGAGACCCAGTACTTC. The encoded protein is CASSEGQALWETQYF.

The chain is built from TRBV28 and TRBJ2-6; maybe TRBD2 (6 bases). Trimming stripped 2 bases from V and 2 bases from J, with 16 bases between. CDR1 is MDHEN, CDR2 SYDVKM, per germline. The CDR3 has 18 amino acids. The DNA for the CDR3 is TGTGCCAGCAGTTTAAGTATTGGTGGCGGGACTGGGGCCAACGTCCTGACTTTC. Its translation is CASSLSIGGGTGANVLTF.